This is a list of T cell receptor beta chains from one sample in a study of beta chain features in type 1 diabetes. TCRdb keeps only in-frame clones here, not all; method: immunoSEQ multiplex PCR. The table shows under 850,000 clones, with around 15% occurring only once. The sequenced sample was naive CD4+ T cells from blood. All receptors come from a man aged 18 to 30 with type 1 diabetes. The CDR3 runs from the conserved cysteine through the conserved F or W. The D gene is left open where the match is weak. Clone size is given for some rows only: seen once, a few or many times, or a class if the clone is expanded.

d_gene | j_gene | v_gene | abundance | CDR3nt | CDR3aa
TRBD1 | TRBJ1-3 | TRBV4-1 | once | TGCGCCAGCAGCCCCAGAGGGGACAGGGCCTCTGGAAACACCATATATTTT | CASSPRGDRASGNTIYF
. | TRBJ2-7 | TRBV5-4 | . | TGTGCCAGCAGCTTGGTAGATTTGGAAAGCGAGCAGTACTTC | CASSLVDLESEQYF
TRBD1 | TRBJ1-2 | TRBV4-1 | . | TGCGCCAGCAGCCTTGGACAGGGGAACTATGGCTACACCTTC | CASSLGQGNYGYTF
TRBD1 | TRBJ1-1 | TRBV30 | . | TGTGCCGGGACGGACAGGGTGGGCACTGAAGCTTTCTTT | CAGTDRVGTEAFF
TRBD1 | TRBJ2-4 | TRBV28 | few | TGTGCCAGCAGTTTACCTGACAGGGTAGCCAAAAACATTCAGTACTTC | CASSLPDRVAKNIQYF
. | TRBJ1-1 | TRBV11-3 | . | TGTGCCAGCAGCTTAGGACGGGGGAACACTGAAGCTTTCTTT | CASSLGRGNTEAFF
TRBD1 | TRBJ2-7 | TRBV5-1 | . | TGCGCCAGCAGCTTGACAGGGGACGAGCAGTACTTC | CASSLTGDEQYF
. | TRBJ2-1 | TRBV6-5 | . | TGTGCCAGCAGCCCGGGGGGCCTCAATTACAATGAGCAGTTCTTC | CASSPGGLNYNEQFF
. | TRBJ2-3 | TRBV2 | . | TGTGCCAGCAGTGAAGTGACAGGTACTACAGATACGCAGTATTTT | CASSEVTGTTDTQYF
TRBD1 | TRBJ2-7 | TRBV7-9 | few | TGTGCCAGCAGCGTTGCAGGGGGCGGCACCTACGAGCAGTACTTC | CASSVAGGGTYEQYF
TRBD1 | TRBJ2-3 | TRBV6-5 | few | TGTGCCAGCAGTTCCGGGACAGGGGCAGATACGCAGTATTTT | CASSSGTGADTQYF
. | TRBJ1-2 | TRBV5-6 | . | TGTGCCAGCAGCTTGGGGCAGGCCCCCCTTGGCTACACCTTC | CASSLGQAPLGYTF
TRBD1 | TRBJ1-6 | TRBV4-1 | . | TGCGCCAGCAGCCTCCAGGGGGCAGGTTCACCCCTCCACTTT | CASSLQGAGSPLHF
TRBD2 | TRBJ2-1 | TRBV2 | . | TGTGCCAGCGCCCTAGCGGGGGGGTACAATGAGCAGTTCTTC | CASALAGGYNEQFF
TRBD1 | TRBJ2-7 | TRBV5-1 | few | TGCGCCAGCAGCTCCGACAGGGGCCCCTACGAGCAGTACTTC | CASSSDRGPYEQYF
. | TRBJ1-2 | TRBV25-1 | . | TGTGCCAGCAGTGAAACCCAGTTCCAAGGCTACACCTTC | CASSETQFQGYTF
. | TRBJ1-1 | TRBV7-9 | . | TGTGCCAGCAGCTTACCGGCGGGGAACACTGAAGCTTTCTTT | CASSLPAGNTEAFF
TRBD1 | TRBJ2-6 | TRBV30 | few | TGTGCCGGGAGAGACAGGGGGAGCTTAATGCGACCTCAGGCCAACGTCCTGACTTTC | CAGRDRGSLMRPQANVLTF
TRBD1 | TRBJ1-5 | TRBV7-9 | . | TGTGCCAGCAGCCCGGGGACAGGGAATAGCAATCAGCCCCAGCATTTT | CASSPGTGNSNQPQHF
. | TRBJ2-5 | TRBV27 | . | TGTGCGGGTCTGGAGACCCAGTACTTC | CAGLETQYF
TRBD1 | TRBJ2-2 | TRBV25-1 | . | TGTGCCAGAGGGACAGACCACACCGGGGAGCTGTTTTTT | CARGTDHTGELFF
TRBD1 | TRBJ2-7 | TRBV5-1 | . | TGCGCCAGCAGCTTCGGGACAGGGCACGAGCAGTACTTC | CASSFGTGHEQYF
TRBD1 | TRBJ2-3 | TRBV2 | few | TGTGCCAGCAGATTACAGGGGTCGTTCACAGATACGCAGTATTTT | CASRLQGSFTDTQYF
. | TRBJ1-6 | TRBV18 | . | TGTGCCAGCTCAGGAGGGAATAATTCACCCCTCCACTTT | CASSGGNNSPLHF
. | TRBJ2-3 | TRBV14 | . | TGTGCCAGCAGCCCTCCACTACGAACGAGCACAGATACGCAGTATTTT | CASSPPLRTSTDTQYF
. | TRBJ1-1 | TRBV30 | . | TGTGCCTGGACGCCCGGCGGGGAGACTGAAGCTTTCTTT | CAWTPGGETEAFF
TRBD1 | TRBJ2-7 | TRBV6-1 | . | TGTGCCAGCAGTTCCGCCGGACAGGGGAGTGGCGAGCAGTACTTC | CASSSAGQGSGEQYF
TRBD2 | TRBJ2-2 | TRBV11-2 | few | TGTGCCAGCAGCGCGGGACTAGCGGGGGTAACCGGGGAGCTGTTTTTT | CASSAGLAGVTGELFF
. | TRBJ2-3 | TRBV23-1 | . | TGCGCCAGCAGTCAATCTAGTAGAGCAGGAGGCACAGATACGCAGTATTTT | CASSQSSRAGGTDTQYF
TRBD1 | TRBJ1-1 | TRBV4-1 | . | TGCGCCAGCAGCCAAGATCAGGGGGGTACAAGGAACACTGAAGCTTTCTTT | CASSQDQGGTRNTEAFF
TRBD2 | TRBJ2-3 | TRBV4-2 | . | TGTGCCAGCAGCCCGGACACTAGCGGGGGCACAGATACGCAGTATTTT | CASSPDTSGGTDTQYF